This T cell receptor beta chain was captured in a study of early T cells in non-severe SARS-CoV-2 infection. Study-wide context: Chains from this unsorted whole-blood bulk RNA could not be paired.

This clonotype was seen more than once but under ten times. CDR1 and CDR2 from the germline V gene are MNHEY and SMNVEV (reference sequence). V was trimmed by 5 bases and J by 9 bases, leaving 6 bases between them. There are 10 residues in the CDR3. Each cDNA molecule carried a unique molecular identifier. TCRdb re-derived calls from the 5' RACE reads in MiXCR, one entry per CDR3 protein. The sample includes under 65,000 distinct CDR3 sequences, about 12% of them seen just once. The genes are TRBV27 and TRBJ2-3, with D hard to call. Sequenced sample: whole blood. The sequence was collected from an adult who was a healthcare worker with PCR-confirmed SARS-CoV-2 infection or an uninfected control (not recorded which). CDR3 amino acids: CASSPGTQYF. The CDR3 region has the DNA TGTGCCAGCAGTCCCGGGACGCAGTATTTT.